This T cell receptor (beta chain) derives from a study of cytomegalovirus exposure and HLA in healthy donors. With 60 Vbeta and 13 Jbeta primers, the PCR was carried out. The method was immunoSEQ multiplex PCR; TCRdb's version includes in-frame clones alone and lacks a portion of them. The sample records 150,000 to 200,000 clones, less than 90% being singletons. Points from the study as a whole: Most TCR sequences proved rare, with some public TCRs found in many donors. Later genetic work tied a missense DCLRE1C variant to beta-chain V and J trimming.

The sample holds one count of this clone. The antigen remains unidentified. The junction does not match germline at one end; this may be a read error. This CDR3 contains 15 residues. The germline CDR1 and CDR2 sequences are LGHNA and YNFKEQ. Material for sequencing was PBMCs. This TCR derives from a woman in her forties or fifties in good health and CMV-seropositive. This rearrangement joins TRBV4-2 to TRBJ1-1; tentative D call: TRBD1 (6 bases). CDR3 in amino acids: CTSSHIKGGPTEAFF. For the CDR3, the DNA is TGTACCAGCAGCCATATAAAGGGGGGGCCCACTGAAGCTTTCTTT.